This entry lists 32 T cell receptor beta chains sequenced from one sample in a study of blood T cell repertoires in COVID-19. TCRdb's table, derived via immunoSEQ multiplex PCR, lists solely in-frame clones and lacks some. The sample lists about 74,000 clones; roughly four fifths were seen once. Sequencing input: peripheral blood. All receptors come from a man aged 65-85 years with acute or convalescent COVID-19.

The chain recombines TRBV5-1 with TRBJ2-2, with D perhaps TRBD2 (6 bases). The V end lost 3 bases, the J end lost 4 bases, and 16 bases lay between the germline ends. The CDR3 is made up of 16 amino acids. Germline V gene lookup returns CDR1 SGHRS and CDR2 YFSETQ. The CDR3 bases are TGCGCCAGCAGCTGGGGTGGAGGGGTTTCCACCGGGGAGCTGTTTTTT. Amino acid sequence: CASSWGGGVSTGELFF. Using reference TRBV5-1 and TRBJ2-2 for the parts outside the CDR3, the full variable domain is KAGVTQTPRYLIKTRGQQVTLSCSPISGHRSVSWYQQTPGQGLQFLFEYFSETQRNKGNFPGRFSGRQFSNSRSEMNVSTLELGDSALYLCASSWGGGVSTGELFFGEGSRLTVL.

In nucleotides, the CDR3 is TGCGCCAGCAGCCCGGTGGGACAGGACTACGAGCAGTACTTC. Translated, it gives CASSPVGQDYEQYF. The chain joins TRBV5-1 to TRBJ2-7; 8 positions agree with TRBD1. CDR1 SGHRS and CDR2 YFSETQ come from the germline V gene. The CDR3 is 14 amino acids. The V and J ends lost 4 bases and 3 bases, in that order; junction bases with no gene match: 6. Full variable domain (rest looked up from reference TRBV5-1 and TRBJ2-7): KAGVTQTPRYLIKTRGQQVTLSCSPISGHRSVSWYQQTPGQGLQFLFEYFSETQRNKGNFPGRFSGRQFSNSRSEMNVSTLELGDSALYLCASSPVGQDYEQYFGPGTRLTVT.

This clone has just one count. The V call is TRBV28, the J call TRBJ2-3, with D perhaps TRBD2 (6 bases). V lost 4 bases and J 6 bases, leaving 8 bases between the germline ends. Per germline, CDR1 MDHEN and CDR2 SYDVKM. There are 12 residues in the CDR3. The CDR3 sequence: CASSSGRDTQYF. The CDR3 DNA reads as TGTGCCAGCAGTTCAGGGAGGGATACGCAGTATTTT.

The V gene is TRBV7-9, the J gene TRBJ2-1; 14 nucleotides match TRBD2. CDR3 length equals 17 residues. The germline gives CDR1 SEHNR, CDR2 FQNEAQ (reference sequence). V gave up 8 bases and J gave up 0 bases; unmatched junction bases: 6. Here the CDR3 reads CASHVGTSGSSYNEQFF. For the CDR3, the DNA is TGTGCCAGCCACGTGGGGACTAGCGGGAGCTCCTACAATGAGCAGTTCTTC. Variable domain in full (rest from reference TRBV7-9 and TRBJ2-1): DTGVSQNPRHKITKRGQNVTFRCDPISEHNRLYWYRQTLGQGPEFLTYFQNEAQLEKSRLLSDRFSAERPKGSFSTLEIQRTEQGDSAMYLCASHVGTSGSSYNEQFFGPGTRLTVL.

V and J are TRBV3-1 (or the pseudogene TRBV3-2) and TRBJ2-3, with 12 nucleotides matching TRBD2. Germline trimming cut 0 bases from V and 3 bases from J; bases unmatched to any gene: 13. The CDR3 extends over 20 amino acids. Germline loops: CDR1 LGHDT, CDR2 YNNKEL (reference sequence). CDR3 nucleotides: TGTGCCAGCAGCCAAGATCTTGGGCCACTAGCGGGGGGTTTGACAGATACGCAGTATTTT. Its translation is CASSQDLGPLAGGLTDTQYF.

This clone was recorded once. This chain connects TRBV7-2 to TRBJ2-2; TRBD1 aligns across 7 bases. The ends lost 5 bases at V and 3 bases at J; junction bases unmatched: 3. The CDR3 is 14 amino acids. Per germline, CDR1 SGHTA and CDR2 FQGNSA. The CDR3 sequence is CASSQDRYTGELFF. The DNA for the CDR3 is TGTGCCAGCAGCCAGGACAGGTACACCGGGGAGCTGTTTTTT.

V is TRBV5-1 and J is TRBJ2-2, with D perhaps TRBD2 (6 bases). The CDR3 runs to 16 residues. V was shortened by 0 bases and J by 2 bases, with 11 bases between the two germline ends. Germline V gene sequence: CDR1 SGHRS, CDR2 YFSETQ. CDR3 nucleotides: TGCGCCAGCAGCTTGGGGAGTAGCGGAAACACCGGGGAGCTGTTTTTT. It translates to CASSLGSSGNTGELFF.

The J gene is TRBJ1-4, the V gene TRBV20-1; 12 bases match TRBD1. V trimming: 3 bases; J trimming: 8 bases; junction bases outside the gene matches: 4. This CDR3 is built from 14 residues. In germline, CDR1 is DFQATT, CDR2 SNEGSKA (reference sequence). CDR3 sequence reads: CSASFGTGGEKLFF. Here the CDR3 DNA reads TGCAGTGCTAGTTTCGGGACAGGGGGCGAAAAACTGTTTTTT.

This chain connects TRBV7-9 to TRBJ2-1, with a tentative D call TRBD1 (5 bases). With 2 bases removed from V and 4 bases from J, the gap between germline ends came to 6 bases. The CDR3 sequence is 13 residues long. CDR1 and CDR2 from the germline V gene are SEHNR and FQNEAQ (reference sequence). The DNA of the CDR3 is TGTGCCAGCAGCTTATCAGGGTACAATGAGCAGTTCTTC. It encodes CASSLSGYNEQFF.

V gene TRBV11-3 combines with J gene TRBJ1-1; D gene unclear. Germline assignment: CDR1 SGHNT and CDR2 YENEEA. The CDR3 loop spans 13 amino acids. Trimming took 0 bases from V and 3 from J, leaving 5 bases between them. The CDR3 DNA reads as TGTGCCAGCAGCTTAGACGCGGACACTGAAGCTTTCTTT. Translated: CASSLDADTEAFF.

The V call is TRBV28, the J call TRBJ2-1, with 8 bases lining up with TRBD2. After removal of 6 bases from V and 1 base from J, the junction contained 5 bases not matched to a gene. Per the germline V gene, CDR1 is MDHEN and CDR2 is SYDVKM. The CDR3 is 15 residues long. This CDR3 reads CASRPTSGSYNEQFF. CDR3 in DNA: TGTGCCAGCAGACCCACTAGCGGTTCCTACAATGAGCAGTTCTTC.

The gene calls are TRBV24-1 and TRBJ2-5, with 8 positions matching TRBD2. Germline loops: CDR1 KGHDR, CDR2 SFDVKD. The CDR3 has 14 amino acids. V lost 4 bases and J lost 4; bases outside the gene matches: 4. The chain's CDR3 is CATSDPGLGETQYF. The CDR3 nucleotides read TGTGCCACCAGTGACCCGGGACTAGGAGAGACCCAGTACTTC.

The gene calls are TRBV13 and TRBJ1-6; the match to TRBD1 covers 7 bases. Germline values: CDR1 PRHDT, CDR2 FYEKMQ (reference sequence). The V gene end was trimmed by 5 bases and the J gene end by 9 bases; junction bases not matched to a gene: 10. The CDR3 extends over 15 amino acids. The CDR3 spells CASSLDRAGGSPLHF. In nucleotides, the CDR3 is TGTGCCAGCAGCCTTGACAGGGCGGGAGGTTCACCCCTCCACTTT.

The chain has TRBV10-3 and TRBJ1-6, with 8 bases matching TRBD1. The J segment lost 10 bases and the V segment lost 0 bases, leaving 5 bases of the junction unmatched. CDR3 length equals 15 residues. CDR1 ENHRY and CDR2 SYGVKD come from the germline V gene. This chain's CDR3 is CAISESDRGHSPLHF. The CDR3 DNA sequence: TGTGCCATCAGTGAGTCCGACAGGGGCCACTCACCCCTCCACTTT.

The rearrangement links TRBV3-1 (or the pseudogene TRBV3-2) to TRBJ2-3; 8 bases align to TRBD2. V gave up 3 bases and J gave up 13 bases; unmatched junction bases: 9. Germline V gives CDR1 LGHDT, CDR2 YNNKEL (reference sequence). The CDR3 runs 13 residues. The DNA for the CDR3 is TGTGCCAGCAGCCAGGGGACCGGGAGGGGGGAGTATTTT. This encodes CASSQGTGRGEYF.

This chain connects TRBV6-2 or TRBV6-3 to TRBJ2-3; D perhaps matches TRBD2 (6 bases). The CDR3 sequence is 16 residues long. The germline CDR1 and CDR2 sequences are MNHEY and SVGEGT. Trimming shortened V by 0 bases and J by 6 bases, and 16 bases separated the two germline ends. In nucleotides, the CDR3 is TGTGCCAGCAGTTACTCAGGGCGGGGCCCTGTGGATACGCAGTATTTT. Its protein product is CASSYSGRGPVDTQYF.

This clone was recorded only once. The V gene is TRBV30, the J gene TRBJ1-2; TRBD1 matches 11 bases. CDR1 and CDR2 from the germline V gene are GTSNPN and SVGIG (reference sequence). The CDR3 is made up of 14 amino acids. V shed 5 bases, J shed 8 bases, and the junction held 10 bases outside the gene matches. The CDR3 nucleotides are TGTGCCTGGGCCGGGACAGGGGGTGGTTGGGGCTACACCTTC. Translating gives CAWAGTGGGWGYTF.

This chain links TRBV7-9 with TRBJ1-5; D might be TRBD1 (6 bases). The CDR3 is made up of 14 amino acids. The V gene's germline CDR1 is SEHNR and CDR2 FQNEAQ (reference sequence). V was trimmed by 4 bases and J by 7 bases, leaving 14 bases between them. The CDR3 region has the DNA TGTGCCAGCAGCTCCGAAACCAGGGGCCAGCCCCAGCATTTT. This gives the protein CASSSETRGQPQHF.

The chain joins TRBV7-2 to TRBJ1-5, with 10 bases identical to TRBD1. The germline gives CDR1 SGHTA, CDR2 FQGNSA. After removal of 5 bases from V and 9 bases from J, the junction contained 4 bases not matched to a gene. The CDR3 is made up of 13 amino acids. The CDR3: CASSPDRGLPQHF. CDR3 in DNA: TGTGCCAGCAGCCCCGACAGGGGGCTGCCCCAGCATTTT.

This rearrangement joins TRBV6-5 to TRBJ1-1; D may be TRBD1 (6 bases). The CDR3 length is 15 residues. V gave up 8 bases and J gave up 0 bases, with 16 bases separating them. Germline lookup yields CDR1 MNHEY and CDR2 SVGAGI. The CDR3 DNA follows: TGTGCCAGCGCGCTGAACAGGGATATGAACACTGAAGCTTTCTTT. It is translated as CASALNRDMNTEAFF.

The chain couples TRBV27 to TRBJ2-7; unclear D gene. The germline V gene has CDR1 MNHEY and CDR2 SMNVEV (reference sequence). There are 13 residues in the CDR3. Trimming shortened V by 7 bases and J by 0 bases, and 10 bases separated the two germline ends. CDR3 sequence: CASKELSSYEQYF. CDR3 nucleotides: TGTGCCAGCAAGGAGCTCAGCTCCTACGAGCAGTACTTC.

The chain has TRBV7-9 and TRBJ2-3; 7 bases map to TRBD2. The V gene's germline CDR1 is SEHNR and CDR2 FQNEAQ (reference sequence). Trimming cost V 2 bases and J 4 bases; bases outside gene matches: 9. CDR3 length: 16 residues. Here the CDR3 reads CASSLREGMVADTQYF. The DNA for the CDR3 is TGTGCCAGCAGCTTAAGGGAGGGGATGGTAGCAGATACGCAGTATTTT.

This clone was counted only a few times. V and J are TRBV19 and TRBJ2-2; TRBD1 agrees at 9 bases. V gave up 7 bases and J gave up 5 bases; unmatched junction bases: 5. Germline V CDR1 and CDR2: LNHDA, SQIVND (reference sequence). The CDR3 spans 14 residues. CDR3 loop: CASIRTGDTGELFF. In DNA, the CDR3 is TGTGCCAGTATCCGGACAGGGGATACCGGGGAGCTGTTTTTT.

This clone occurred once. This chain links TRBV6-5 with TRBJ2-3, with D perhaps TRBD2 (6 bases). The CDR3 spans 14 residues. Germline V gene sequence: CDR1 MNHEY, CDR2 SVGAGI. Trimming removed 6 bases from V and 2 bases from J, with 12 bases in between. CDR3 region: CASRSGTDTDTQYF. CDR3 nucleotide sequence: TGTGCCAGCAGATCCGGGACTGACACAGATACGCAGTATTTT.

Only one count was recorded for this clone. The V call is TRBV10-3, the J call TRBJ1-2; no definite D call. The CDR3 is made up of 16 amino acids. The germline V gene has CDR1 ENHRY and CDR2 SYGVKD. The V gene lost 0 bases and the J gene lost 4 bases, with 15 bases spanning the gap. The CDR3 region is CAISESTGDLSYGYTF. CDR3 nucleotides: TGTGCCATCAGTGAGTCTACGGGAGACCTCAGCTATGGCTACACCTTC.

The chain couples TRBV3-1 (or the pseudogene TRBV3-2) to TRBJ2-4; tentatively, D is TRBD2 (6 bases). CDR1 is LGHDT and CDR2 is YNNKEL in the germline V gene (reference sequence). The CDR3 totals 12 residues. Trimming cost V 1 base and J 10 bases, with 8 bases left between them. The CDR3 DNA is TGTGCCAGCAGCCAAGGTGCGGGAATTCAGTACTTC. It codes for CASSQGAGIQYF.

The chain has TRBV2 and TRBJ2-7; perhaps TRBD2 as D (7 bases). The CDR3 runs 16 residues. CDR1 SNHLY and CDR2 FYNNEI come from the germline V gene. Trimming stripped 3 bases from V and 2 bases from J, with 17 bases between. The CDR3 nucleotides read TGTGCCAGCAGTGATTGGGGGGGGCCAGACCCCTACGAGCAGTACTTC. Residues: CASSDWGGPDPYEQYF.

V gene TRBV2 combines with J gene TRBJ2-3; 11 bases map to TRBD2. CDR3 length: 15 amino acids. CDR1 is SNHLY and CDR2 is FYNNEI in the germline V gene. V trimming: 3 bases; J trimming: 5 bases; junction bases outside the gene matches: 4. The CDR3 protein is CASSEASGRIDTQYF. The CDR3 region has the DNA TGTGCCAGCAGTGAGGCTAGCGGGAGGATAGATACGCAGTATTTT. Combining the CDR3 with reference TRBV2 and TRBJ2-3 gives the whole variable domain EPEVTQTPSHQVTQMGQEVILRCVPISNHLYFYWYRQILGQKVEFLVSFYNNEISEKSEIFDDQFSVERPDGSNFTLKIRSTKLEDSAMYFCASSEASGRIDTQYFGPGTRLTVL.

This chain connects TRBV5-1 to TRBJ2-1, with 10 bases matching TRBD2. V trimming: 1 base; J trimming: 5 bases; junction bases outside the gene matches: 12. Germline loops: CDR1 SGHRS, CDR2 YFSETQ. The length of the CDR3 is 18 residues. The chain's CDR3 is CASSLRSLAGVGDNEQFF. The CDR3 DNA reads as TGCGCCAGCAGCTTGAGGTCGCTAGCGGGAGTAGGCGACAATGAGCAGTTCTTC.

This clone was recorded a few times. The chain uses TRBV14 and TRBJ1-1, with D maybe TRBD1 (6 bases). Germline V gene data show CDR1 as SGHDN and CDR2 as FVKESK. The CDR3 is 14 amino acids. Trimming pared 7 bases from V and 1 base from J, leaving 13 bases between. In DNA form, the CDR3 reads TGTGCCAGCAAGAAACAGGGCGCGAACACTGAAGCTTTCTTT. This sequence encodes CASKKQGANTEAFF.

V usage is TRBV20-1 and J usage is TRBJ1-1; no definite D call. V lost 3 bases and J 0 bases, leaving 8 bases between the germline ends. The CDR3 loop spans 13 amino acids. Germline lookup yields CDR1 DFQATT and CDR2 SNEGSKA (reference sequence). The CDR3 reads CSASARLNTEAFF. In DNA, the CDR3 is TGCAGTGCTAGTGCGCGGCTGAACACTGAAGCTTTCTTT.

This clone has a single count. This chain connects TRBV30 to TRBJ1-4; D is possibly TRBD1 (5 bases). The CDR3 is made up of 13 amino acids. The germline V gene has CDR1 GTSNPN and CDR2 SVGIG (reference sequence). The V gene lost 5 bases and the J gene lost 7 bases, with 14 bases spanning the gap. For the CDR3, the DNA is TGTGCCTGGGGGGGGAAGGCGGGTGAAAAACTGTTTTTT. It is translated as CAWGGKAGEKLFF. Full variable domain (remainder filled in from reference TRBV30 and TRBJ1-4): SQTIHQWPATLVQPVGSPLSLECTVEGTSNPNLYWYRQAAGRGLQLLFYSVGIGQISSEVPQNLSASRPQDRQFILSSKKLLLSDSGFYLCAWGGKAGEKLFFGSGTQLSVL.